These 20 T cell receptor beta chains were all obtained from the same sample, sequenced in a study of T cell responses to AZD1222 COVID-19 vaccine. The method was immunoSEQ multiplex PCR; TCRdb's version includes in-frame clones alone and lacks a portion of them. The profile shows 90,000 to 150,000 clones, 70% to 90% of them singletons. The source was peripheral blood, collected on day 0 of AZD1222 vaccination. The receptors come from an adult in good health.

V gene TRBV18 combines with J gene TRBJ2-7, with TRBD2 as a possible D gene (6 bases). V was clipped by 2 bases and J by 5 bases, with 16 bases between them. CDR1 is KGHSH and CDR2 is LQKENI in the germline V gene. CDR3 length equals 15 residues. The CDR3 DNA reads TGTGCCAGCTCACCATTGGGGGGTACGTCCGACGAGCAGTACTTC. Amino acid sequence: CASSPLGGTSDEQYF.

The rearrangement joins TRBV7-9 to TRBJ2-1; 13 bases align to TRBD2. The CDR3 runs to 17 residues. J was trimmed by 3 bases and V by 5 bases; bases with no gene match: 7. CDR1 is SEHNR, CDR2 FQNEAQ, per germline (reference sequence). CDR3 in DNA: TGTGCCAGCAGCGCGAGACTAGCGGGAGGTCTCTACAATGAGCAGTTCTTC. Encoded protein: CASSARLAGGLYNEQFF.

The CDR3 DNA reads TGTGCCAGCAGCCCCGGGGGGTACACCGGGGAGCTGTTTTTT. Translating gives CASSPGGYTGELFF. V gene TRBV5-4 combines with J gene TRBJ2-2, with 7 bases matching TRBD2. Trimming cost V 4 bases and J 3 bases; bases outside gene matches: 3. CDR1 SGHNT and CDR2 YYREEE come from the germline V gene (reference sequence). This CDR3 spans 14 amino acids.

This sequence joins TRBV5-4 and TRBJ1-4; a possible D gene is TRBD1 (5 bases). Germline CDR1 is SGHNT and CDR2 is YYREEE (reference sequence). V was shortened by 4 bases and J by 2 bases, with 12 bases between the two germline ends. This CDR3 has 15 amino acids. CDR3 loop: CASSDGGSTNEKLFF. The CDR3 region has the DNA TGTGCCAGCAGCGATGGGGGATCTACTAATGAAAAACTGTTTTTT.

The rearrangement uses TRBV12-3 or TRBV12-4 and TRBJ2-7; D gene ambiguous. Trimming pared 3 bases from V and 3 bases from J, leaving 3 bases between. This CDR3 is built from 11 residues. The CDR3 protein is CASSFYYEQYF. The CDR3 DNA sequence: TGTGCCAGCAGTTTCTACTACGAGCAGTACTTC.

The chain joins TRBV7-9 to TRBJ2-2; no definite D call. Per germline, CDR1 SEHNR and CDR2 FQNEAQ (reference sequence). This CDR3 region has 11 residues. V was clipped by 3 bases and J by 7 bases, with 3 bases between them. DNA for the CDR3: TGTGCCAGCAGCTTCGGCGGGGAGCTGTTTTTT. Protein product: CASSFGGELFF.

This clone was detected only once. The J gene is TRBJ2-6, the V gene TRBV30; D is undetermined. Germline CDR1 reads GTSNPN; CDR2 reads SVGIG (reference sequence). This CDR3 is 13 amino acids long. The germline V and J ends were trimmed by 0 bases and 4 bases, with 4 bases remaining between them. The CDR3 loop is CAWSVGGANVLTF. CDR3 sequence (DNA): TGTGCCTGGAGTGTAGGGGGGGCCAACGTCCTGACTTTC.

The rearrangement joins TRBV19 to TRBJ2-7; 14 bases fit TRBD2. The CDR3 is made up of 16 amino acids. V dropped 3 bases and J dropped 7; count of bases not matched to a gene: 8. Germline loops: CDR1 LNHDA, CDR2 SQIVND (reference sequence). CDR3 sequence reads: CASSIMTSGRAEEQYF. CDR3 DNA: TGTGCCAGTAGTATCATGACTAGCGGGAGGGCCGAGGAGCAGTACTTC.

V gene TRBV12-3 or TRBV12-4 combines with J gene TRBJ2-1, with a tentative D call TRBD1 (6 bases). The CDR3 has 13 amino acids. Trimming took 5 bases from V and 6 from J, leaving 11 bases between them. CDR3 in DNA: TGTGCCAGCAGTCCTACAGGGTTCAATGAGCAGTTCTTC. This translates into CASSPTGFNEQFF.

This clone was recorded only once. The chain couples TRBV12-3 or TRBV12-4 to TRBJ1-1; unclear D gene. The germline V and J ends were trimmed by 4 bases and 5 bases, with 5 bases remaining between them. CDR3 size: 11 residues. The CDR3 region has the DNA TGTGCCAGCAGTTGGTCTACTGAAGCTTTCTTT. As protein: CASSWSTEAFF.

The chain has TRBV30 and TRBJ1-1; D not resolved. The V gene lost 2 bases and the J gene lost 4 bases, with 11 bases spanning the gap. The CDR3 runs 13 residues. Germline V gene sequence: CDR1 GTSNPN, CDR2 SVGIG (reference sequence). CDR3 coding DNA: TGTGCCTGGAGTCCTAATTACGGCACTGAAGCTTTCTTT. Its protein is CAWSPNYGTEAFF.

The genes are TRBV10-3 and TRBJ1-3, with 7 nucleotides matching TRBD1. J was trimmed by 0 bases and V by 9 bases; bases with no gene match: 2. The germline V gene has CDR1 ENHRY and CDR2 SYGVKD. This CDR3 contains 13 residues. The CDR3 protein is CAMGTASGNTIYF. CDR3 DNA: TGTGCCATGGGGACAGCCTCTGGAAACACCATATATTTT.

This sequence joins TRBV5-1 and TRBJ2-1; TRBD2 matches 8 bases. Trimming at V came to 4 bases and at J to 5 bases, leaving 5 bases not matched to a gene. Germline CDR1 is SGHRS and CDR2 is YFSETQ. The CDR3 totals 14 residues. The CDR3 region has the DNA TGCGCCAGCAGCCCCCTAGCGGGTGACAATGAGCAGTTCTTC. Translation: CASSPLAGDNEQFF.

V and J are TRBV5-4 and TRBJ2-5; 10 bases map to TRBD2. Germline V gene sequence: CDR1 SGHNT, CDR2 YYREEE (reference sequence). The CDR3 length is 16 residues. V shed 0 bases and J 4 bases; nucleotides not matched to a gene: 6. DNA of the CDR3: TGTGCCAGCAGCTTGGCCGGCCAGCGGGAGGGAGAGACCCAGTACTTC. This gives the protein CASSLAGQREGETQYF.

This sequence joins TRBV21-1 and TRBJ2-7; TRBD1, as called in the table, went unchecked against the DNA. TRBV21-1 is a pseudogene locus. This CDR3 is built from 17 residues. In DNA form, the CDR3 reads TGTGCCAGCAGCAAAAGCGACCGGACAGGGGGGGCCTACGAGCAGTACTTC. Amino acid sequence: CASSKSDRTGGAYEQYF.

The chain joins TRBV18 to TRBJ1-5, with TRBD1 matching over 8 bases. The J segment lost 0 bases and the V segment lost 4 bases, leaving 8 bases of the junction unmatched. Germline CDR1 KGHSH, CDR2 LQKENI. The CDR3 sequence is 17 residues long. CDR3 residues: CASSLDRGSDSNQPQHF. CDR3 bases: TGTGCCAGCTCACTCGACAGGGGCAGCGATAGCAATCAGCCCCAGCATTTT.

The chain joins TRBV19 to TRBJ1-5; possibly TRBD1 for D (5 bases). V was clipped by 5 bases and J by 3 bases, with 8 bases between them. Germline V gene lookup returns CDR1 LNHDA and CDR2 SQIVND (reference sequence). This CDR3 spans 13 amino acids. CDR3 DNA sequence: TGTGCCAGTAGTGTGGACACCAATCAGCCCCAGCATTTT. It specifies CASSVDTNQPQHF.

The count of this clone is one. This rearrangement joins TRBV7-9 to TRBJ2-1; D possibly corresponds to TRBD2 (6 bases). Germline V gene sequence: CDR1 SEHNR, CDR2 FQNEAQ (reference sequence). The CDR3 extends over 17 amino acids. The ends were cut back, 6 bases at V and 5 bases at J, with 23 bases in the middle. The CDR3 DNA sequence: TGTGCCAGCAGTTGGAACGGGGGAATAAGGGCCAACAATGAGCAGTTCTTC. Translating it yields CASSWNGGIRANNEQFF.

Only one count was recorded for this clone. J is TRBJ1-2 and V is TRBV7-9, with 7 bases identical to TRBD1. Trimming cost V 4 bases and J 0 bases; bases outside gene matches: 5. CDR3 length equals 15 residues. Looked up from germline, CDR1 is SEHNR and CDR2 is FQNEAQ (reference sequence). CDR3 region: CASSWWDRANYGYTF. The CDR3 nucleotides are TGTGCCAGCAGCTGGTGGGACAGAGCTAACTATGGCTACACCTTC. Supplemented by reference TRBV7-9 and TRBJ1-2, the full variable domain reads DTGVSQNPRHKITKRGQNVTFRCDPISEHNRLYWYRQTLGQGPEFLTYFQNEAQLEKSRLLSDRFSAERPKGSFSTLEIQRTEQGDSAMYLCASSWWDRANYGYTFGSGTRLTVV.

This chain joins TRBV7-2 and TRBJ1-1, with 10 positions matching TRBD1. V was clipped by 2 bases and J by 0 bases; unmatched bases: 6. The germline CDR1 and CDR2 sequences are SGHTA and FQGNSA. The CDR3 extends over 17 amino acids. This CDR3 reads CASSLRDRGVMNTEAFF. DNA of the CDR3: TGTGCCAGCAGCTTACGGGACAGGGGAGTTATGAACACTGAAGCTTTCTTT.